This entry is about one TCR beta chain. The data are from a study of shared clonotypes between healthy human individuals. Trimming took 4 bases from V and 0 from J; bases not matched to a gene: 5. This CDR3 contains 15 residues. The V gene's germline CDR1 is SGHVS and CDR2 FQNEAQ. TCRdb's copy holds only in-frame clones and misses some; the assay was immunoSEQ multiplex PCR. This sample has more than 2,000,000 clones, with 93% found just once. The V call is TRBV7-8, the J call TRBJ1-2; 7 nucleotides agree with TRBD1. Sequenced material: naive CD4+ T cells from PBMCs. As to subset: CD45RA+ positively selected. This receptor was identified in a man aged 18 to 30 in good health. Some clones in this sample may be carry-over from other donors' samples. This CDR3 is CASSSSGTANYGYTF. CDR3 DNA sequence: TGTGCCAGCAGCTCATCCGGGACAGCTAACTATGGCTACACCTTC.